The TCR beta chain under discussion was sequenced for a study of T-cell memory formation after mild COVID-19. General study results and limits: Among clones peaking at day 37 in the second wave, SARS-CoV-2 specificity remained unconfirmed. For contracting clones, CD4+ ones sat mainly in CM and EM, CD8+ in EMRA. Some SARS-CoV-2-responding clones were already detected in memory before infection.

Between the trimmed V and J ends, which lost 0 bases and 5 bases, there was a span of 5 bases. In germline, CDR1 is SGHTA, CDR2 FQGNSA. This CDR3 has 13 residues. TCR alpha and TCR beta cDNA libraries with sample barcodes and UMIs came from 5'RACE using constant-segment primers. MiXCR was run by TCRdb on the 5' RACE reads, yielding one entry per CDR3 protein. The data hold around 160,000 distinct CDR3 sequences, with roughly 10% observed a single time. This clonotype was picked up many times. The target antigen is unknown. The source of this sequence is a man between 18 and 35 years old who had mild COVID-19 (a few samples of this study predate the infection). Cell type and time point are not known. The chain is built from TRBV7-2 and TRBJ1-5; TRBD1 is a possible D gene (5 bases). The sample taken for sequencing was PBMCs or a T cell subset sorted from them (not recorded which). CDR3 sequence: CASSLARDQPQHF. The CDR3 nucleotides read TGTGCCAGCAGCTTAGCCAGGGATCAGCCCCAGCATTTT. Full variable domain (missing parts from reference TRBV7-2 and TRBJ1-5): GAGVSQSPSNKVTEKGKDVELRCDPISGHTALYWYRQSLGQGLEFLIYFQGNSAPDKSGLPSDRFSAERTGGSVSTLTIQRTQQEDSAVYLCASSLARDQPQHFGDGTRLSIL.